This TCR beta chain was found in a study of blood T cells in healthy people across ages. Points on this clonotype: The target antigen is unknown.

A sample-barcoded 5' primer and a J-beta primer mix were used in a second PCR of about 7 to 12 cycles. Every sample returned 3 million or more CDR3-containing paired-end reads. TCRdb ran MiXCR on the 5' RACE reads and lists one entry per CDR3 protein. The data hold more than 800,000 distinct CDR3 sequences, with more than 40% observed a single time. Looked up from germline, CDR1 is WSHSY and CDR2 is SAAADI. Trimming shortened V by 8 bases and J by 9 bases, and 14 bases separated the two germline ends. This CDR3 contains 12 residues. Overall study findings and caveats: Estimated diversity, derived from one million T cells, was regarded as an underestimate. Because donor CMV status was unknown, expanded clonotype changes were possibly confounded. Relative to aged donors, long-lived donors carried more naive CD4+ cells and displayed higher diversity.

The rearrangement links TRBV10-2 to TRBJ2-1; either TRBD1 or TRBD2 may fit D (5 bases each). The sequenced material came from blood. The TCR was taken from an older woman in good health. The CDR3 nucleotides are TGCGCCAGCTCCCGGGGCGCGGCTGAGCAGTTCTTC. Residues: CASSRGAAEQFF.